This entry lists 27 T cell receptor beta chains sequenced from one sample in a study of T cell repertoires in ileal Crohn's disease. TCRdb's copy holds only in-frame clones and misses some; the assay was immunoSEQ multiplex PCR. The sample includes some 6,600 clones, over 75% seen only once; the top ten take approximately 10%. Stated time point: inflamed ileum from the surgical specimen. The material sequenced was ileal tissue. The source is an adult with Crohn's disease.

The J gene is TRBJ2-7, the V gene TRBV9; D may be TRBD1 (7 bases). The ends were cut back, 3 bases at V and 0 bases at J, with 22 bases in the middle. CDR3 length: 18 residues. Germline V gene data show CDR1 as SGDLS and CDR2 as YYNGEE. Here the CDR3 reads CASSARWVGQGGSYEQYF. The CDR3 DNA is TGTGCCAGCAGCGCCAGGTGGGTGGGGCAGGGGGGCTCCTACGAGCAGTACTTC.

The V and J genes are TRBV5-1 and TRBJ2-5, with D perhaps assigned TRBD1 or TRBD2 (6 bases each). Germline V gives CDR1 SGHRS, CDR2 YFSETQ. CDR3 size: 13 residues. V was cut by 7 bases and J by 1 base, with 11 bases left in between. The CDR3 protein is CASGGGIQETQYF. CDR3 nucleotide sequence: TGCGCCAGCGGAGGGGGGATCCAAGAGACCCAGTACTTC.

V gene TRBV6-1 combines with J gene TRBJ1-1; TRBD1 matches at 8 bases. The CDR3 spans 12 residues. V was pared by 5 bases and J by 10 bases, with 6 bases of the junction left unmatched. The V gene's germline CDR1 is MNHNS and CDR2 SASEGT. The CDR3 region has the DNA TGTGCCAGCAGTACTCGGACAGGGCGAGCTTTCTTT. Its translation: CASSTRTGRAFF.

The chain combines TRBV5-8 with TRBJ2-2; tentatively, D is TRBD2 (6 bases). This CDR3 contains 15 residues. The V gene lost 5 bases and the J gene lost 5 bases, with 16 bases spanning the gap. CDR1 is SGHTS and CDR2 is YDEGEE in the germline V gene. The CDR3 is CASRTRLLGTGELFF. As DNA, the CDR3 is TGTGCCAGCAGGACTAGGCTCCTTGGGACCGGGGAGCTGTTTTTT.

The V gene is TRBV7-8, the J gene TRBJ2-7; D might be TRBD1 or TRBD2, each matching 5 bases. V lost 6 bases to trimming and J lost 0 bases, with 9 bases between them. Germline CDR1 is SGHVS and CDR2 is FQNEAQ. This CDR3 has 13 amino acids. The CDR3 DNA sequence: TGTGCCAGCAGGAGGGGAAGCTCCTACGAGCAGTACTTC. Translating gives CASRRGSSYEQYF. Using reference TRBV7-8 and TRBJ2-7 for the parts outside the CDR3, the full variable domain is GAGVSQSPRYKVAKRGQDVALRCDPISGHVSLFWYQQALGQGPEFLTYFQNEAQLDKSGLPSDRFFAERPEGSVSTLKIQRTQQEDSAVYLCASRRGSSYEQYFGPGTRLTVT.

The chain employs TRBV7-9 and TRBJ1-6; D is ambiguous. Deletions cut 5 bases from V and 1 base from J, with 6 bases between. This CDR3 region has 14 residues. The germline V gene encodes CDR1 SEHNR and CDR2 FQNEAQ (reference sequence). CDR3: CASSPLSYNSPLHF. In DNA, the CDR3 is TGTGCCAGCAGCCCCCTTTCCTATAATTCACCCCTCCACTTT.

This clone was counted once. This CDR3 is CASMSRGTDTQYF. The CDR3 DNA sequence: TGTGCCAGCATGAGCAGGGGGACAGATACGCAGTATTTT. The gene calls are TRBV6-1 and TRBJ2-3; the match to TRBD1 covers 7 bases. The CDR3 has 13 amino acids. J gave up 3 bases and V 7 bases, and 4 bases lay outside the gene matches. The V gene's germline CDR1 is MNHNS and CDR2 SASEGT.

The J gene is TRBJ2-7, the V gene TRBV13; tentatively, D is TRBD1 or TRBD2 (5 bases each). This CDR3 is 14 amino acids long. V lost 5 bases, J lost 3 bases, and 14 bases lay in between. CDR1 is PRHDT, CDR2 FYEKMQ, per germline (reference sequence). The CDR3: CASSIRDGRYEQYF. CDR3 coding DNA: TGTGCCAGCAGCATTCGGGACGGCCGCTACGAGCAGTACTTC.

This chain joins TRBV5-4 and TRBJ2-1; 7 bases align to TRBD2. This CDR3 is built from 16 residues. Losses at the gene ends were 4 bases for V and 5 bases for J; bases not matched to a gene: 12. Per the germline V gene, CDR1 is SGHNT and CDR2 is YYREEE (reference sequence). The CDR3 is CASSPLGWGGNNEQFF. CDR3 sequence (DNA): TGTGCCAGCAGCCCCCTGGGGTGGGGGGGTAACAATGAGCAGTTCTTC.

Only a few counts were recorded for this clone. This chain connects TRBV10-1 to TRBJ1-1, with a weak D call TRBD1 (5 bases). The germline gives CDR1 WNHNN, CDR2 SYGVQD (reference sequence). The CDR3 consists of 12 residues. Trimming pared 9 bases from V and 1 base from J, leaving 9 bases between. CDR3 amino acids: CARGRPNTEAFF. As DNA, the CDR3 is TGCGCCAGGGGACGGCCGAACACTGAAGCTTTCTTT.

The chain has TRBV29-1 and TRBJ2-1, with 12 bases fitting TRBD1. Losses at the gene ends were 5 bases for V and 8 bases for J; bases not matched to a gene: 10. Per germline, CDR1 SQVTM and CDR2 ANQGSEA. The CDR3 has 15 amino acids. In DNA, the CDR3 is TGCAGCGTTATTTGGGACAGGGGGCGCATGGATGAGCAGTTCTTC. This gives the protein CSVIWDRGRMDEQFF.

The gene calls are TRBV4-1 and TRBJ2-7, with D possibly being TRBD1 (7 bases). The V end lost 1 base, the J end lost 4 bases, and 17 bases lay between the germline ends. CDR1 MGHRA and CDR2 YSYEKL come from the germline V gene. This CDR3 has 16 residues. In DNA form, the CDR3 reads TGCGCCAGCAGCCAAGCCCAGACAGGGAGGTCTTACGAGCAGTACTTC. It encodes CASSQAQTGRSYEQYF.

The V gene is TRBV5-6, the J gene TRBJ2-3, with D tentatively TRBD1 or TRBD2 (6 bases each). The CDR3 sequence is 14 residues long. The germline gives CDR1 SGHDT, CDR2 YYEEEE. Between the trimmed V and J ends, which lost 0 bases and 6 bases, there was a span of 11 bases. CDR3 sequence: CASSLVRGRDTQYF. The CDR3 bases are TGTGCCAGCAGCTTGGTTCGGGGGCGGGATACGCAGTATTTT. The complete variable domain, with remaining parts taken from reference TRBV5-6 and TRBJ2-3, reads DAGVTQSPTHLIKTRGQQVTLRCSPKSGHDTVSWYQQALGQGPQFIFQYYEEEERQRGNFPDRFSGHQFPNYSSELNVNALLLGDSALYLCASSLVRGRDTQYFGPGTRLTVL.

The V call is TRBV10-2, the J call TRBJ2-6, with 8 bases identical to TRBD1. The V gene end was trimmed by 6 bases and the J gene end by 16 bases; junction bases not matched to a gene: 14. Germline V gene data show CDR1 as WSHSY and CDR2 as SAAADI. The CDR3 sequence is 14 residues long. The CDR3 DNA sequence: TGCGCCAGCAGGGTCGGACAGGGAGAATCATCACTGACTTTC. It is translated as CASRVGQGESSLTF.

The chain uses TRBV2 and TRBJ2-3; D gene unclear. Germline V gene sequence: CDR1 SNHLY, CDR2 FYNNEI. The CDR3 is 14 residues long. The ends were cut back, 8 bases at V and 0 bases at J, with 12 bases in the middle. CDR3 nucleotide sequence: TGTGCCAGCGACGGCCGGATTAGCACAGATACGCAGTATTTT. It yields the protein CASDGRISTDTQYF.

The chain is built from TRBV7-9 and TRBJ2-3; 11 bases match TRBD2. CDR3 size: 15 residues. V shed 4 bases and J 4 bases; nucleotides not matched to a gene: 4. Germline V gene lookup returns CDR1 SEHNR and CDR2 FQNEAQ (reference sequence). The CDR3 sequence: CASSSSGGRADTQYF. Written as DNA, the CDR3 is TGTGCCAGCAGCTCTAGCGGGGGGCGGGCAGATACGCAGTATTTT.

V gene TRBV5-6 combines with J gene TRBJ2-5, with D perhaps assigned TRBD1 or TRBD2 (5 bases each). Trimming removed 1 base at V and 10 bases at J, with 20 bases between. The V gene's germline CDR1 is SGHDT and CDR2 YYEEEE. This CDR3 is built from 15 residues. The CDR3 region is CASSLFWEFRDHQYF. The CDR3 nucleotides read TGTGCCAGCAGCTTGTTTTGGGAGTTTCGGGACCACCAGTACTTC.

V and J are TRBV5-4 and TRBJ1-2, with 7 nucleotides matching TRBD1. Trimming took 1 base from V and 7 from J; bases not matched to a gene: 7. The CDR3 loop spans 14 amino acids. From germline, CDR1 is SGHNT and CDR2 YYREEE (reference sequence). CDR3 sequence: CASSLKHRQGGYTF. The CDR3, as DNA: TGTGCCAGCAGCTTGAAGCACCGACAGGGTGGCTACACCTTC.

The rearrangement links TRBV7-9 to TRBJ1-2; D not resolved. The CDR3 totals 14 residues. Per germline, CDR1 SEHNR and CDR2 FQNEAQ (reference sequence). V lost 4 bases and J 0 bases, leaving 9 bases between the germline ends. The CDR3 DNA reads TGTGCCAGCAGCTCCTCGGCCACTAACTATGGCTACACCTTC. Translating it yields CASSSSATNYGYTF.

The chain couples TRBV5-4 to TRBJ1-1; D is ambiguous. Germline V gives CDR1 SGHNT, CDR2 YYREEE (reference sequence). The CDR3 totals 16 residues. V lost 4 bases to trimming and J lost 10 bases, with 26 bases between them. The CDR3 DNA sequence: TGTGCCAGCAGCACTCCGACAAGTTCCGAGGTGCGGGGAGCTTTCTTT. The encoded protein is CASSTPTSSEVRGAFF.

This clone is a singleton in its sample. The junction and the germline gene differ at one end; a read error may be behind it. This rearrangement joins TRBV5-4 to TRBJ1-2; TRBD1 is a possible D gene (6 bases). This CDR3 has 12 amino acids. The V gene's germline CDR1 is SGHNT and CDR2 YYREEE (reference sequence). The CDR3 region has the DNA TGTGCCAGCAGCGAGGGGGTCGACCGAACCTCCTTC. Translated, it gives CASSEGVDRTSF. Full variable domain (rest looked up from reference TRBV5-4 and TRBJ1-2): ETGVTQSPTHLIKTRGQQVTLRCSSQSGHNTVSWYQQALGQGPQFIFQYYREEENGRGNFPPRFSGLQFPNYSSELNVNALELDDSALYLCASSEGVDRTSFGSGTRLTVV.

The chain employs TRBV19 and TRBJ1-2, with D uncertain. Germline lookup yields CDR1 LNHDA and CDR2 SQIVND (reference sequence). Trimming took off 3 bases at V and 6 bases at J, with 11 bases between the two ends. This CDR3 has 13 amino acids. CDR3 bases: TGTGCCAGTAGTATGGGCCTTGACCATGGCTACACCTTC. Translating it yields CASSMGLDHGYTF.

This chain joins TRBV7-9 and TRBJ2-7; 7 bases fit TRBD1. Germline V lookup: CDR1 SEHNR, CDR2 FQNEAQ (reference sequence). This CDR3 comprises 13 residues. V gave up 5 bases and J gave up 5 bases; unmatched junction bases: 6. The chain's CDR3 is CASSRRDSHEQYF. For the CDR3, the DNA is TGTGCCAGCAGCAGAAGGGACAGCCACGAGCAGTACTTC.

CDR3 loop: CASSYGGTANTGELFF. CDR3 DNA: TGTGCCAGCAGTTACGGCGGGACAGCCAACACCGGGGAGCTGTTTTTT. V is TRBV5-4 and J is TRBJ2-2; a weak D match, TRBD1 (7 bases). This CDR3 is 16 amino acids long. Trimming stripped 5 bases from V and 2 bases from J, with 16 bases between. The germline CDR1 and CDR2 sequences are SGHNT and YYREEE (reference sequence).

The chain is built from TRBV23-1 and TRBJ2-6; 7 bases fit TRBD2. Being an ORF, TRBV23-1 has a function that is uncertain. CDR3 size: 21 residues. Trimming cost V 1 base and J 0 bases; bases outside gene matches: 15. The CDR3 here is CASSQFIKRDPNNSGANVLTF. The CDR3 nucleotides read TGCGCCAGCAGTCAATTTATTAAGCGGGACCCCAACAACTCTGGGGCCAACGTCCTGACTTTC.

For the CDR3, the DNA is TGTGCCAGCAGCTTGCAGGGGAGGAACGTCCTGACTTTC. This sequence encodes CASSLQGRNVLTF. V usage is TRBV5-6 and J usage is TRBJ2-6; D is tentatively TRBD1 or TRBD2 (6 bases each). The CDR3 sequence is 13 residues long. Per the germline V gene, CDR1 is SGHDT and CDR2 is YYEEEE. The ends were cut back, 1 base at V and 10 bases at J, with 9 bases in the middle.

DNA for the CDR3: TGTGCCAGCAGCCCGGGTGGGGGGTCGACCTACGAGCAGTACTTC. It specifies CASSPGGGSTYEQYF. V usage is TRBV11-3 and J usage is TRBJ2-7, with a tentative D call TRBD2 (6 bases). Germline assignment: CDR1 SGHNT and CDR2 YENEEA. V lost 5 bases, J lost 2 bases, and 16 bases lay in between. The CDR3 has 15 amino acids.